This T cell receptor (beta chain) was sequenced for a study of human T cells and chemical hapten exposure. This clonotype has a count of ten or more. The time point was: pre-sensitization, week 0. Treatment in this sample: therapeutic diphenylcyclopropenone sensitization with weekly scalp DPC. The CDR3 has 15 residues. The germline CDR1 and CDR2 sequences are SGHDN and FVKESK. V dropped 0 bases and J dropped 5; count of bases not matched to a gene: 6. Using its own MiXCR run on the RACE reads, TCRdb lists one record per CDR3 protein. Altogether 35,000 to 50,000 distinct CDR3 sequences are present, 12% being singletons, with the ten largest covering 4.5% to 7%.

The clonotype originates from a woman aged 25 to 39 with alopecia areata. Some clones in this sample may be carry-over from other donors' samples. The chain is built from TRBV14 and TRBJ1-2; 7 positions agree with TRBD1. The source material was whole blood, sampled in connection with sensitization to the hapten diphenylcyclopropenone (DPC). The DNA of the CDR3 is TGTGCCAGCAGCCAAGAGCTCCGGGACAGTTATGGCTACACCTTC. Translation: CASSQELRDSYGYTF.